These 10 T cell receptor beta chains were sequenced from one sample in a study of T cell responses to AZD1222 COVID-19 vaccine. TCRdb's table, derived via immunoSEQ multiplex PCR, lists solely in-frame clones and lacks some. Of around 110,000 clones listed, approximately 90% are singletons. The sequencing here drew on peripheral blood, taken on day 0 of AZD1222 vaccination. Receptor source: an adult in good health.

The chain has TRBV5-5 and TRBJ2-2; 7 nucleotides agree with TRBD1. V shed 5 bases, J shed 3 bases, and the junction held 4 bases outside the gene matches. Germline CDR1 SGHKS, CDR2 YYEKEE (reference sequence). The CDR3 is 14 amino acids. CDR3 sequence reads: CASRRDRYTGELFF. CDR3 coding DNA: TGTGCCAGCAGACGGGACAGATACACCGGGGAGCTGTTTTTT.

The CDR3 sequence: CASSQGGQGAYEQYF. In DNA form, the CDR3 reads TGCGCCAGCAGCCAAGGGGGACAGGGGGCCTACGAGCAGTACTTC. The V call is TRBV4-3, the J call TRBJ2-7; 11 bases fit TRBD1. The germline V gene has CDR1 LGHNA and CDR2 YSLEER. V shed 1 base and J 2 bases; nucleotides not matched to a gene: 1. The CDR3 runs 15 residues.

The rearrangement uses TRBV6-5 and TRBJ2-1; the D is unclear. The CDR3 covers 13 residues. CDR1 and CDR2 (germline): MNHEY, SVGAGI. With 6 bases removed from V and 0 bases from J, the gap between germline ends came to 6 bases. In DNA form, the CDR3 reads TGTGCCAGCAGGAGGCGCTCCTACAATGAGCAGTTCTTC. Protein sequence: CASRRRSYNEQFF.

The V and J genes are TRBV6-5 and TRBJ1-2, with D tentatively TRBD1 (5 bases). Germline loops: CDR1 MNHEY, CDR2 SVGAGI. Trimming removed 0 bases from V and 3 bases from J, with 11 bases in between. This CDR3 is built from 15 residues. CDR3 sequence: CASSYSAGRDYGYTF. For the CDR3, the DNA is TGTGCCAGCAGTTACTCCGCAGGGAGGGACTATGGCTACACCTTC.

The chain has TRBV12-3 or TRBV12-4 and TRBJ1-3; 7 bases are shared with TRBD1. The CDR3 has 13 amino acids. J gave up 4 bases and V 7 bases, and 4 bases lay outside the gene matches. In nucleotides, the CDR3 is TGTGCCAGCACCTTGGACAGGGGAAACACCATATATTTT. This encodes CASTLDRGNTIYF.

This sequence joins TRBV3-1 (or the pseudogene TRBV3-2) and TRBJ1-5; maybe TRBD1 (5 bases). The CDR3 length is 16 residues. V lost 1 base and J lost 5, with 15 bases in between. Per germline, CDR1 LGHDT and CDR2 YNNKEL (reference sequence). The DNA for the CDR3 is TGTGCCAGCAGCCAAGGATTTGGGGGGAGCCATCAGCCCCAGCATTTT. Translation gives CASSQGFGGSHQPQHF.

The chain carries TRBV13 and TRBJ2-1; 7 bases are a match to TRBD2. CDR3 size: 15 residues. V gave up 4 bases and J gave up 0 bases; unmatched junction bases: 3. Germline V lookup: CDR1 PRHDT, CDR2 FYEKMQ (reference sequence). The CDR3 DNA reads TGTGCCAGCAGCTCCGGGGGGATCTCCTACAATGAGCAGTTCTTC. Protein product: CASSSGGISYNEQFF.

This chain connects TRBV10-1 to TRBJ2-3; 11 bases map to TRBD2. With V trimmed by 3 bases and J by 1 base, 3 bases remained unmatched. Germline V CDR1 and CDR2: WNHNN, SYGVQD (reference sequence). This CDR3 has 16 amino acids. CDR3 region: CASSDGTSGRTDTQYF. CDR3 coding DNA: TGCGCCAGCAGTGACGGGACTAGCGGACGCACAGATACGCAGTATTTT.

The chain is built from TRBV19 and TRBJ1-2; 10 nucleotides match TRBD1. Germline V gene lookup returns CDR1 LNHDA and CDR2 SQIVND (reference sequence). The CDR3 loop spans 14 amino acids. V dropped 3 bases and J dropped 6; count of bases not matched to a gene: 4. The CDR3 DNA sequence: TGTGCCAGTAGTATTCGACAGGGGGCGGATGGCTACACCTTC. This codes for CASSIRQGADGYTF.

The J gene is TRBJ1-2, the V gene TRBV3-1 (or the pseudogene TRBV3-2); possibly TRBD1 for D (6 bases). The V gene lost 2 bases and the J gene lost 5 bases, with 6 bases spanning the gap. This CDR3 is 12 amino acids long. Germline assignment: CDR1 LGHDT and CDR2 YNNKEL (reference sequence). The CDR3 nucleotides are TGTGCCAGCAGCCAAACAGGGTATGGCTACACCTTC. It translates to CASSQTGYGYTF.